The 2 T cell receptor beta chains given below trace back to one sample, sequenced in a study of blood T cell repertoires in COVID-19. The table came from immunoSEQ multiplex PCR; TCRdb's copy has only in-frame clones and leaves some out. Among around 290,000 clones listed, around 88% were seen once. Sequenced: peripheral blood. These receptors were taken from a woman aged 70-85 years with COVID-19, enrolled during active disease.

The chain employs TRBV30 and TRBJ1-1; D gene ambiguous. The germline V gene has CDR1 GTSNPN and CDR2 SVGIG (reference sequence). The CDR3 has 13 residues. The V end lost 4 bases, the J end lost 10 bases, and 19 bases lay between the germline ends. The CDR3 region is CAWTRAGSSPAFF. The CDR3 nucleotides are TGTGCCTGGACCCGAGCCGGGAGCTCGCCAGCTTTCTTT.

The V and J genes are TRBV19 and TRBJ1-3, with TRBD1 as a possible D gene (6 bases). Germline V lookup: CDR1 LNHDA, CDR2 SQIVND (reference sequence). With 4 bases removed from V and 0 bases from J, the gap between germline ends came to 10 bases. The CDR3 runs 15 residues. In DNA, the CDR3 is TGTGCCAGTAGTAGGGACACCGACTCTGGAAACACCATATATTTT. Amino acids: CASSRDTDSGNTIYF.